This entry is about one TCR beta chain. This sample was included in a study of T cell changes during pregnancy in multiple sclerosis. This table comes from immunoSEQ multiplex PCR, and its TCRdb copy is limited to in-frame clones, with some not included. The data show approximately 41,000 clones, approximately 92% seen once. The CDR3 totals 15 residues. Germline V gene sequence: CDR1 KGHSH, CDR2 LQKENI. Trimming took 3 bases from V and 2 from J, leaving 13 bases between them. The rearrangement links TRBV18 to TRBJ2-5, with TRBD1 as a possible D gene (5 bases). The receptor comes from a female donor with multiple sclerosis, enrolled in a pregnancy study. The sample was CD4+ T cells from peripheral blood mononuclear cells, taken in the first trimester of pregnancy. CDR3 sequence (DNA): TGTGCCAGCTCACCCGGACACGCAGGGCAAGAGACCCAGTACTTC. It specifies CASSPGHAGQETQYF.